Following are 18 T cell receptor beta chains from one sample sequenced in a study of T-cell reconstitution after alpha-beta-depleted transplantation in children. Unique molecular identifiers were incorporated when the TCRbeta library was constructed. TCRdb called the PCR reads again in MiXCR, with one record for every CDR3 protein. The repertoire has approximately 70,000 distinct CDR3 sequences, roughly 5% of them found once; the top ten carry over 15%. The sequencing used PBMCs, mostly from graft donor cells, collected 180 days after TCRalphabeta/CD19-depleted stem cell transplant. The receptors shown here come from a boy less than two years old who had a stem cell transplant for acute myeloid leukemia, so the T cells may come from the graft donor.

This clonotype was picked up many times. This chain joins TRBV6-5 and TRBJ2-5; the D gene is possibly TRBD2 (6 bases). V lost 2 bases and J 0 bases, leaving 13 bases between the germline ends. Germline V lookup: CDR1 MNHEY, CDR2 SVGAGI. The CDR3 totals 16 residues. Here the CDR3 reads CASSYPGLQYQETQYF. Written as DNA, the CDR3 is TGTGCCAGCAGTTACCCGGGACTCCAGTACCAAGAGACCCAGTACTTC.

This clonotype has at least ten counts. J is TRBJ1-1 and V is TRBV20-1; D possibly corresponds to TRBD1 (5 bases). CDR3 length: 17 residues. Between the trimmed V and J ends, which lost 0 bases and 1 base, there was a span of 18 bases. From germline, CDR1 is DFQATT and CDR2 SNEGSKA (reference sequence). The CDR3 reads CSARDLSRQGSNTEAFF. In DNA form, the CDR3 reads TGCAGTGCTAGAGATCTGAGCCGTCAGGGATCGAACACTGAAGCTTTCTTT.

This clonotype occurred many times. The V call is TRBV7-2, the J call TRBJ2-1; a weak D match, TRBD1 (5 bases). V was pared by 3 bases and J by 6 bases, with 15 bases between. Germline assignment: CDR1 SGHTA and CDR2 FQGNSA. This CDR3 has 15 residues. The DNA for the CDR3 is TGTGCCAGCAGCTTGGGGCAGGGATGGCGCAATGAGCAGTTCTTC. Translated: CASSLGQGWRNEQFF. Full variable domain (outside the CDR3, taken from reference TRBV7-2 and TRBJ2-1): GAGVSQSPSNKVTEKGKDVELRCDPISGHTALYWYRQSLGQGLEFLIYFQGNSAPDKSGLPSDRFSAERTGGSVSTLTIQRTQQEDSAVYLCASSLGQGWRNEQFFGPGTRLTVL.

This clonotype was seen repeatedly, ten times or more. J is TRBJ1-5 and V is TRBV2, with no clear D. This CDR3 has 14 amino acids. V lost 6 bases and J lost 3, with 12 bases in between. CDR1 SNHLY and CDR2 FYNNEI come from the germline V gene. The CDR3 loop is CASSPPRNNQPQHF. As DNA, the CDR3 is TGTGCCAGCAGCCCACCCAGAAACAATCAGCCCCAGCATTTT.

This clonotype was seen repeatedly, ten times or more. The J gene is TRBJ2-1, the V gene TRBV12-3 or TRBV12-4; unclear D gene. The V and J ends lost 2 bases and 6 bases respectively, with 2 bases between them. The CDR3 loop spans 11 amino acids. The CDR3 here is CASSLLNEQFF. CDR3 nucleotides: TGTGCCAGCAGTTTACTCAATGAGCAGTTCTTC.

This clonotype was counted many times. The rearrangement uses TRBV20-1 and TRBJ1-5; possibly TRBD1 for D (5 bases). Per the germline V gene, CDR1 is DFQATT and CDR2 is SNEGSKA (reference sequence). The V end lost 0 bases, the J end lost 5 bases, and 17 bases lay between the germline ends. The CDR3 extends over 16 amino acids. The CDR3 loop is CSARDPLRQGDQPQHF. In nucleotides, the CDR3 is TGCAGTGCTAGAGATCCCCTTCGGCAGGGAGATCAGCCCCAGCATTTT.

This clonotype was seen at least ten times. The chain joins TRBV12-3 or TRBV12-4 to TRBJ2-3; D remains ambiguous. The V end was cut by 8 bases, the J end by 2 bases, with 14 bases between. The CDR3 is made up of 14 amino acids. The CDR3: CASQTPIHTDTQYF. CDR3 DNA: TGTGCCAGCCAGACACCCATCCACACAGATACGCAGTATTTT.

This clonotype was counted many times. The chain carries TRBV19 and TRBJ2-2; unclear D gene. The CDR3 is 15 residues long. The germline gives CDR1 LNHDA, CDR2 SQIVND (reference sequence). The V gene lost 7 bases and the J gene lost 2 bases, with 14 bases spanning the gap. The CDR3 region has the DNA TGTGCCAGTAAGCCACCTCGAAAAAACACCGGGGAGCTGTTTTTT. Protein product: CASKPPRKNTGELFF. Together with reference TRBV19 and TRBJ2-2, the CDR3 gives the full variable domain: DGGITQSPKYLFRKEGQNVTLSCEQNLNHDAMYWYRQDPGQGLRLIYYSQIVNDFQKGDIAEGYSVSREKKESFPLTVTSAQKNPTAFYLCASKPPRKNTGELFFGEGSRLTVL.

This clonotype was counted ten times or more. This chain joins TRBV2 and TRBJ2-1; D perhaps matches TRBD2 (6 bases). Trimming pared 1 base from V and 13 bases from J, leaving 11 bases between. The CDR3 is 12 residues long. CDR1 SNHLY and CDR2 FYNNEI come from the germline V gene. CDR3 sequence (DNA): TGTGCCAGCAGTGAAGGGAGGGTAGGCCAGTTCTTC. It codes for CASSEGRVGQFF.

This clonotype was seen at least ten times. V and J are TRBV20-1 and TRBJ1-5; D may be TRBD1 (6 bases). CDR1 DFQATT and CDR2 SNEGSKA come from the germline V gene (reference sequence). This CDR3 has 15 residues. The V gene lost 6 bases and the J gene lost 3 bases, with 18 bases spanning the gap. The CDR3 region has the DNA TGCAGTGCCCGAGACCTGACAGGCTTCAATCAGCCCCAGCATTTT. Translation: CSARDLTGFNQPQHF.

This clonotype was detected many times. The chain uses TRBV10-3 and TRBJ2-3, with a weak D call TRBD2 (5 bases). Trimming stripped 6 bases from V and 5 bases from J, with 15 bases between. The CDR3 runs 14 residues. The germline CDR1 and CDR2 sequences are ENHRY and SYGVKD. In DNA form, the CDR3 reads TGTGCCATCAGCCGGGATAACTGGGGAGATACGCAGTATTTT. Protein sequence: CAISRDNWGDTQYF.

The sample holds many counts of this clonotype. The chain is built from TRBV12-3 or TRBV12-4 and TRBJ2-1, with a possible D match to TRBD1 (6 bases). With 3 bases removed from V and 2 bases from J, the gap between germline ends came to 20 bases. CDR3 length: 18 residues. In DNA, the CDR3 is TGTGCCAGCAGTTTGTTCAGGGGACGACAGGCAGCCTACAATGAGCAGTTCTTC. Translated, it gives CASSLFRGRQAAYNEQFF.

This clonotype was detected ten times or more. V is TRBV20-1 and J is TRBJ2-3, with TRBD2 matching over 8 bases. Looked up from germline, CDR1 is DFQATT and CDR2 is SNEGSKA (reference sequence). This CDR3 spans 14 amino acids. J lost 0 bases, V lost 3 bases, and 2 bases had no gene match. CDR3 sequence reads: CSARRGVSTDTQYF. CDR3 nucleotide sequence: TGCAGTGCTAGGCGGGGGGTTAGCACAGATACGCAGTATTTT.

CDR3 DNA: TGTGCCAGCAGCCCGGACAGATACTCCTACGAGCAGTACTTC. Its protein product is CASSPDRYSYEQYF. The chain has TRBV5-4 and TRBJ2-7, with D possibly being TRBD1 (6 bases). From germline, CDR1 is SGHNT and CDR2 YYREEE (reference sequence). The length of the CDR3 is 14 residues. The V end was cut by 4 bases, the J end by 0 bases, with 11 bases between.

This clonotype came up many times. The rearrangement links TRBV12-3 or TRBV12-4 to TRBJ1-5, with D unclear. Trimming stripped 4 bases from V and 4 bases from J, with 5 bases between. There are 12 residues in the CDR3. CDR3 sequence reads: CASSSPNQPQHF. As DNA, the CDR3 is TGTGCCAGCAGTTCCCCGAATCAGCCCCAGCATTTT.

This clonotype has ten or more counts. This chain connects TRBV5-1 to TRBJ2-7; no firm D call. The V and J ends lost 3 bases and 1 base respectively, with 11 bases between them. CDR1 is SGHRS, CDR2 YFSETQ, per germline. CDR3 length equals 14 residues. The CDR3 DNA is TGCGCCAGCAGCTGGGGTCCCGGTTCCTACGAGCAGTACGTC. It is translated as CASSWGPGSYEQYV.

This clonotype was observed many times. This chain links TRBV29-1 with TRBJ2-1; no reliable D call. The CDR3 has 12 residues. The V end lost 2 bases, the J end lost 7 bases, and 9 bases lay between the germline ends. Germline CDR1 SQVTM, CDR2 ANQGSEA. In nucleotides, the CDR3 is TGCAGCGTTGAACCCTTTAGGAATGAGCAGTTCTTC. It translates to CSVEPFRNEQFF.

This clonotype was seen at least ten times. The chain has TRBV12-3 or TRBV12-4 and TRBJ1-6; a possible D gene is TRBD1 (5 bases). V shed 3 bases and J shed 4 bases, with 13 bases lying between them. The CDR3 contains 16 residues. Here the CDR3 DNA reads TGTGCCAGCAGTTTTCGAGGGCGGGGGTATAATTCACCCCTCCACTTT. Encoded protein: CASSFRGRGYNSPLHF.